The clone carrying this T cell receptor (beta chain) was seen a handful of times. The data belong to a study of T cell repertoires in cytomegalovirus infection. Looking at the study overall: CMV infection and matching HLA type were both indicated by public TCR beta signatures.

MiXCR, applied by TCRdb to the reads, yields one record per CDR3 protein. The table lists approximately 500,000 distinct CDR3 sequences, approximately 11% of them singletons, with roughly a tenth in the top ten. Material for sequencing was PBMCs. The receptor comes from a human donor in good health (CMV status not recorded). Some clones in this sample may be carry-over from other donors' samples.

CDR3 loop: CASSQQGAFGANVLTF. The CDR3 DNA reads TGTGCCAGCTCACAGCAGGGGGCCTTTGGGGCCAACGTCCTGACTTTC. This chain links TRBV18 with TRBJ2-6; TRBD1 aligns across 8 bases. The junction had 5 bases not matched to a gene; V was cut back by 4 bases and J by 3 bases. The CDR3 totals 16 residues. Germline CDR1 and CDR2: KGHSH and LQKENI. The whole variable domain, remainder taken from reference TRBV18 and TRBJ2-6, is NAGVMQNPRHLVRRRGQEARLRCSPMKGHSHVYWYRQLPEEGLKFMVYLQKENIIDESGMPKERFSAEFPKEGPSILRIQQVVRGDSAAYFCASSQQGAFGANVLTFGAGSRLTVL.